Below, 2 T cell receptor beta chains from the same sample are listed, as sequenced in a study of blood T cell repertoires in COVID-19. The repertoire was sequenced with immunoSEQ multiplex PCR; TCRdb's copy has only in-frame clones and lacks some. The profile shows approximately 180,000 clones, around 85% of them singletons. Sequenced sample: peripheral blood. The receptors were sampled from a person aged 70 to 80 with COVID-19, enrolled during active disease.

This clone was recorded a few times. This rearrangement joins TRBV19 to TRBJ1-1; TRBD1 aligns across 8 bases. Trimming cost V 5 bases and J 3 bases; bases outside gene matches: 5. Germline V CDR1 and CDR2: LNHDA, SQIVND (reference sequence). The CDR3 runs 14 residues. DNA for the CDR3: TGTGCCAGTAGTGGGGCAGGGGGCCACACTGAAGCTTTCTTT. Protein sequence: CASSGAGGHTEAFF. Full variable domain (remainder filled in from reference TRBV19 and TRBJ1-1): DGGITQSPKYLFRKEGQNVTLSCEQNLNHDAMYWYRQDPGQGLRLIYYSQIVNDFQKGDIAEGYSVSREKKESFPLTVTSAQKNPTAFYLCASSGAGGHTEAFFGQGTRLTVV.

This rearrangement joins TRBV2 to TRBJ1-2, with D unresolved. Germline lookup yields CDR1 SNHLY and CDR2 FYNNEI. V lost 7 bases, J lost 7 bases, and 10 bases lay in between. The CDR3 length is 11 residues. CDR3 sequence: CASNPEGGYTF. In nucleotides, the CDR3 is TGTGCCAGCAACCCTGAGGGTGGCTACACCTTC.